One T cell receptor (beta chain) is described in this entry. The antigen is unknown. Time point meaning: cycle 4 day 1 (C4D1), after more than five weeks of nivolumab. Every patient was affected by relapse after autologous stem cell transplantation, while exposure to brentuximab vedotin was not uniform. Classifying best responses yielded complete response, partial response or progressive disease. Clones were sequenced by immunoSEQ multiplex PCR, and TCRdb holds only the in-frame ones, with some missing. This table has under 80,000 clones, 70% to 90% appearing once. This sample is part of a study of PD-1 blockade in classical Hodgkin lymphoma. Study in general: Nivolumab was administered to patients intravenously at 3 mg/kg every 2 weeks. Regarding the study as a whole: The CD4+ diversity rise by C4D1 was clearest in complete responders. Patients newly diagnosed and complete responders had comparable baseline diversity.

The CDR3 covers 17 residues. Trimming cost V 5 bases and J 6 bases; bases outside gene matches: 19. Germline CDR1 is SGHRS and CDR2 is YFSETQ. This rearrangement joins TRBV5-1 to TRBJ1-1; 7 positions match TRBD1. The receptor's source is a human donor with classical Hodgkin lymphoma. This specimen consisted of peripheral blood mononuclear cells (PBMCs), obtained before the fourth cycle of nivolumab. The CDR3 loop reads CASREERNRGLSAEAFF. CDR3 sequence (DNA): TGCGCCAGCAGAGAAGAGCGAAACAGGGGATTAAGCGCTGAAGCTTTCTTT. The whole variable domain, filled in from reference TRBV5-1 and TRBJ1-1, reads KAGVTQTPRYLIKTRGQQVTLSCSPISGHRSVSWYQQTPGQGLQFLFEYFSETQRNKGNFPGRFSGRQFSNSRSEMNVSTLELGDSALYLCASREERNRGLSAEAFFGQGTRLTVV.